These 17 T cell receptor beta chains came from one sample sequenced in a study of CD8+CD57+ T cells in acquired aplastic anemia. According to the study, genomic DNA was the template for TCR beta VDJ and CDR3 profiling. One entry per CDR3 protein results from TCRdb running MiXCR on the reads. This sample has 260,000 or so distinct CDR3 sequences, with around 46% found just once. CD8+CD57+ cell expansion, shown by flow cytometry, had occurred in the patients selected for sequencing. Specimen: sorted CD4+, CD8+, or CD8+CD57+ T cells (not recorded which) from PBMCs. Receptors originate from a human donor with aplastic anemia.

This chain links TRBV24-1 with TRBJ1-1; D is unresolved. The CDR3 runs 13 residues. CDR1 is KGHDR, CDR2 SFDVKD, per germline. The germline V and J ends were trimmed by 3 bases and 6 bases, with 10 bases remaining between them. The CDR3 DNA reads as TGTGCCACCAGTGATACCATCTTGGCTGAAGCTTTCTTT. Translated, it gives CATSDTILAEAFF.

The genes are TRBV19 and TRBJ2-6, with 8 bases aligning to TRBD1. Germline V gives CDR1 LNHDA, CDR2 SQIVND (reference sequence). This CDR3 contains 17 residues. Germline trimming cut 1 base from V and 3 bases from J; bases unmatched to any gene: 5. The CDR3 DNA reads as TGTGCCAGTAGTATAGCGGCAGGGGGCCGTGGGGCCAACGTCCTGACTTTC. Its protein product is CASSIAAGGRGANVLTF.

This chain uses TRBV10-1 with TRBJ1-5; TRBD1 agrees at 9 bases. The CDR3 spans 16 residues. Per germline, CDR1 WNHNN and CDR2 SYGVQD (reference sequence). Trimming cost V 3 bases and J 1 base; bases outside gene matches: 4. This chain's CDR3 is CASSEWTGESNQPQHF. The CDR3 nucleotides are TGCGCCAGCAGTGAATGGACAGGGGAGAGCAATCAGCCCCAGCATTTT.

This clonotype has a count of ten or more. The J gene is TRBJ2-7, the V gene TRBV6-5; either TRBD1 or TRBD2 may supply D (5 bases each). V was shortened by 0 bases and J by 2 bases, with 17 bases between the two germline ends. The CDR3 contains 17 residues. Looked up from germline, CDR1 is MNHEY and CDR2 is SVGAGI. CDR3 DNA: TGTGCCAGCAGTTACTCAAAACCGGGACGCCAGACCTACGAGCAGTACTTC. Encoded protein: CASSYSKPGRQTYEQYF.

Many counts were recorded for this clonotype. The chain couples TRBV6-1 to TRBJ1-2; TRBD1 is a possible D gene (6 bases). V was pared by 2 bases and J by 2 bases, with 12 bases between. CDR3 length: 15 amino acids. The germline V gene encodes CDR1 MNHNS and CDR2 SASEGT. The DNA of the CDR3 is TGTGCCAGCAGTGAATTTAACCAGGGGAACTATGGCTACACCTTC. Protein product: CASSEFNQGNYGYTF.

Ten or more counts support this clonotype. The gene calls are TRBV6-5 and TRBJ1-4; no firm D call. Germline V CDR1 and CDR2: MNHEY, SVGAGI. This CDR3 region has 14 residues. V was trimmed by 2 bases and J by 0 bases, leaving 4 bases between them. CDR3 sequence reads: CASSYDATNEKLFF. The DNA of the CDR3 is TGTGCCAGCAGTTACGACGCAACTAATGAAAAACTGTTTTTT.

This chain links TRBV5-1 with TRBJ2-7; D is possibly TRBD1 (6 bases). The V and J ends lost 3 bases and 7 bases respectively, with 20 bases between them. Germline CDR1 SGHRS, CDR2 YFSETQ. The CDR3 sequence is 15 residues long. The chain's CDR3 is CASSSFGQFADEQYF. CDR3 nucleotide sequence: TGCGCCAGCAGCTCATTCGGACAGTTTGCTGATGAGCAGTACTTC. The whole variable domain, filled in from reference TRBV5-1 and TRBJ2-7, reads KAGVTQTPRYLIKTRGQQVTLSCSPISGHRSVSWYQQTPGQGLQFLFEYFSETQRNKGNFPGRFSGRQFSNSRSEMNVSTLELGDSALYLCASSSFGQFADEQYFGPGTRLTVT.

As regards this clonotype: Given a much more abundant clone one base away, this may be a read error. The chain recombines TRBV7-9 with TRBJ1-5, with 12 bases lining up with TRBD1. V trimming: 2 bases; J trimming: 0 bases; junction bases outside the gene matches: 8. Looked up from germline, CDR1 is SEHNR and CDR2 is FQNEAQ (reference sequence). CDR3 length equals 19 residues. CDR3 nucleotides: TGTGCCAGCAGCTTAAGCCGGGACAGGGGGCTTTATAGCAATCAGCCCCAGCATTTT. Protein: CASSLSRDRGLYSNQPQHF.

This clonotype was observed at least ten times. The genes are TRBV5-1 and TRBJ2-5, with TRBD1 matching 10 bases. Per germline, CDR1 SGHRS and CDR2 YFSETQ. Trimming cost V 4 bases and J 1 base; bases outside gene matches: 4. This CDR3 is built from 15 residues. CDR3 residues: CASSRWTGGQETQYF. CDR3 in DNA: TGCGCCAGCAGCAGATGGACAGGGGGCCAAGAGACCCAGTACTTC.

Details on this clonotype: Lacking the conserved final phenylalanine or tryptophan, this CDR3 likely reflects a read error. No DNA is shown, since the ends of the CDR3 on it are uncertain; the CDR3 is the one TCRdb lists. This chain joins TRBV9 and TRBJ1-6; TRBD1, the table's D call, was not compared with the DNA. The CDR3 adds up to 10 amino acids, both ends counted. CDR1 SGDLS and CDR2 YYNGEE come from the germline V gene. CDR3 sequence reads: CASSVDNRHS.

The chain carries TRBV7-9 and TRBJ2-1; no definite D call. CDR1 SEHNR and CDR2 FQNEAQ come from the germline V gene (reference sequence). The V end lost 4 bases, the J end lost 4 bases, and 5 bases lay between the germline ends. This CDR3 comprises 12 residues. The CDR3 sequence is CASSSYYNEQFF. CDR3 coding DNA: TGTGCCAGCAGCTCGTATTACAATGAGCAGTTCTTC.

The chain recombines TRBV9 with TRBJ1-2; the D gene is possibly TRBD1 (6 bases). CDR3 length: 15 residues. Trimming pared 3 bases from V and 2 bases from J, leaving 14 bases between. From germline, CDR1 is SGDLS and CDR2 YYNGEE. DNA of the CDR3: TGTGCCAGCAGCGCAAGACAGGAGTGGAACTATGGCTACACCTTC. Protein product: CASSARQEWNYGYTF.

The genes are TRBV20-1 and TRBJ2-5; D remains ambiguous. The CDR3 spans 14 residues. Trimming shortened V by 3 bases and J by 1 base, and 12 bases separated the two germline ends. The germline CDR1 and CDR2 sequences are DFQATT and SNEGSKA (reference sequence). The CDR3 DNA follows: TGCAGTGCTAGCACAGATGAGTTCCAAGAGACCCAGTACTTC. It codes for CSASTDEFQETQYF.

The chain uses TRBV24-1 and TRBJ2-3, with D maybe TRBD1 (6 bases). Germline V gene sequence: CDR1 KGHDR, CDR2 SFDVKD. Trimming removed 3 bases from V and 5 bases from J, with 17 bases in between. This CDR3 comprises 16 residues. DNA of the CDR3: TGTGCCACCAGTGATACCCGGACAGCCTTGGGAGATACGCAGTATTTT. It codes for CATSDTRTALGDTQYF.

This chain joins TRBV7-6 and TRBJ2-7; 11 positions agree with TRBD1. Germline CDR1 reads SGHVS; CDR2 reads FNYEAQ. J was trimmed by 2 bases and V by 5 bases; bases with no gene match: 5. This CDR3 is built from 15 residues. The CDR3 DNA sequence: TGTGCCAGCAGCCCGCCGGGACAGGGGGCCTACGAGCAGTACTTC. This gives the protein CASSPPGQGAYEQYF.

This clonotype was counted a single time. The chain joins TRBV7-9 to TRBJ1-2; D unresolved. Trimming stripped 4 bases from V and 1 base from J, with 7 bases between. Germline lookup yields CDR1 SEHNR and CDR2 FQNEAQ (reference sequence). This CDR3 has 13 residues. CDR3 bases: TGTGCCAGCAGCTCGGGGATTAACTATGGCTACACCTTC. It encodes CASSSGINYGYTF. Full variable domain (remainder filled in from reference TRBV7-9 and TRBJ1-2): DTGVSQNPRHKITKRGQNVTFRCDPISEHNRLYWYRQTLGQGPEFLTYFQNEAQLEKSRLLSDRFSAERPKGSFSTLEIQRTEQGDSAMYLCASSSGINYGYTFGSGTRLTVV.

This clonotype has only a few counts. The rearrangement joins TRBV25-1 to TRBJ1-1; D is unresolved. Germline lookup yields CDR1 MGHDK and CDR2 SYGVNS. Trimming took 4 bases from V and 7 from J, leaving 16 bases between them. The CDR3 extends over 14 amino acids. CDR3 protein: CASSGRHQVGEAFF. The CDR3 DNA follows: TGTGCCAGCAGTGGGCGACATCAAGTGGGTGAAGCTTTCTTT.